The present entry profiles one T cell receptor (beta chain) with its context. This record belongs to a study of blood T cells in healthy people across ages. Donation came from healthy Caucasian individuals in Russia who were aged roughly 6 to 100. Per sample, at least 6 micrograms of total RNA were extracted. Sample-barcoded 5' priming and a J-beta primer mix drove a second PCR of roughly 7 to 11 cycles. TCRdb re-called the 5' RACE reads through MiXCR, storing one row per CDR3 protein. The profile covers around 1.5 million distinct CDR3 sequences, with approximately 59% appearing a single time and 6.5% to 8.5% taken by the ten largest. The sequencing sample was made of blood. This TCR derives from a young man in good health.

CDR3 sequence: CASSETRVGAGELFF. The CDR3 DNA reads TGTGCCAGCAGTGAAACGCGGGTCGGTGCCGGGGAGCTGTTTTTT. The V call is TRBV25-1, the J call TRBJ2-2, with a possible D match to TRBD2 (5 bases). CDR1 and CDR2 (germline): MGHDK, SYGVNS. CDR3 length: 15 residues. With 2 bases removed from V and 6 bases from J, the gap between germline ends came to 13 bases.